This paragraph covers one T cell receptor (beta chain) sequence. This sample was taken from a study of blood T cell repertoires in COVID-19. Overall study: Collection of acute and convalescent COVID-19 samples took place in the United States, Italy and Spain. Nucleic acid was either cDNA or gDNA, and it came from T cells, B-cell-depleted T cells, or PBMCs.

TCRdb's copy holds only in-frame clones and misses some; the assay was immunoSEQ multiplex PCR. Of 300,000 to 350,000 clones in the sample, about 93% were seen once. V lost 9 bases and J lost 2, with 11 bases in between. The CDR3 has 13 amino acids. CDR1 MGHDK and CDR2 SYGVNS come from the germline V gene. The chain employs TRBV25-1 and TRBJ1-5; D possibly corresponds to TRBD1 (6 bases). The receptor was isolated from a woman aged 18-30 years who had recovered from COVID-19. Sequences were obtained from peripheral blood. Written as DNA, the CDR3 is TGTGCCAGTCAGGGGATGGGCAATCAGCCCCAGCATTTT. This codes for CASQGMGNQPQHF.